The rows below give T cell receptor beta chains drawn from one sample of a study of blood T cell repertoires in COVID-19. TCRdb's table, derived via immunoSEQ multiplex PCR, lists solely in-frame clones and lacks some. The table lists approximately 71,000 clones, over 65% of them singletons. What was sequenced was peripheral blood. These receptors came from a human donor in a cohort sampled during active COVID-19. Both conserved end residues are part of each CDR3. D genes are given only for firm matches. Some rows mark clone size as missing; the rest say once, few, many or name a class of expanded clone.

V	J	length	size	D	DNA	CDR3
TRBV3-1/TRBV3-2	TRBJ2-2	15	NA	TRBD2	TGTGCCAGCAGCCAGGGGGGGAGGAACACCGGGGAGCTGTTTTTT	CASSQGGRNTGELFF
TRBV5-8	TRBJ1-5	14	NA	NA	TGTGCCAGCAGGCCAGAGGTTTCCTCGCAGCCCCAGCATTTT	CASRPEVSSQPQHF
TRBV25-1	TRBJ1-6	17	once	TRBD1	TGTGCCAGCAGTCGAAACGCCGGGACAGGAAATAATTCACCCCTCCACTTT	CASSRNAGTGNNSPLHF
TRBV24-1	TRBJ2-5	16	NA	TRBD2	TGTGCCACCAGTGATTTAGCAGGACTAGGGCAAGAGACCCAGTACTTC	CATSDLAGLGQETQYF
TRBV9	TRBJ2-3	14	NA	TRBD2	TGTGCCAGCAGCGTTATAGCGGGAGGGGATACGCAGTATTTT	CASSVIAGGDTQYF
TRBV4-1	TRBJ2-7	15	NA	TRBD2	TGCGCCAGCAGCCAGGGACTAGCGGGAGTGGGCGAGCAGTACTTC	CASSQGLAGVGEQYF
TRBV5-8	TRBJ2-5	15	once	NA	TGTGCCAGCAGTCGGGGTGACAGGACCCAAGAGACCCAGTACTTC	CASSRGDRTQETQYF
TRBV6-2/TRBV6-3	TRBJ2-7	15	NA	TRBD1	TGTGCCAGCAGTTACTCGAGACAGGGTCTCGGCAAGCAGTACTTC	CASSYSRQGLGKQYF
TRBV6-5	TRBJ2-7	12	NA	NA	TGTGCCAGCAGGGATGACATTTACGAGCAGTACTTC	CASRDDIYEQYF
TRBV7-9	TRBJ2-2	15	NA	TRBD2	TGTGCCAGCAGCCCTAGCGGGAGGGCAGTCGGGGAGCTGTTTTTT	CASSPSGRAVGELFF
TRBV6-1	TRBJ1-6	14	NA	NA	TGTGCCAGCAGTGAATGGGGGGGTAATTCACCCCTCCACTTT	CASSEWGGNSPLHF
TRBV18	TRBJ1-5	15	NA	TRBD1	TGTGCCAGCTCATCGGGACAGGCTAGCAATCAGCCCCAGCATTTT	CASSSGQASNQPQHF
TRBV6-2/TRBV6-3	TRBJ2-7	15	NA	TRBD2	TGTGCCAGCAGTCGACCGACTAGCGGGAGTTACGAGCAGTACTTC	CASSRPTSGSYEQYF
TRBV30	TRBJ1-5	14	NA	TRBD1	TGTGCCTGTTCTGGACAGGCGGTGGGTCAGCCCCAGCATTTT	CACSGQAVGQPQHF
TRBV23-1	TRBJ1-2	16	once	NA	TGCGCCAGCAGTCGTGGGGGCCCGTGGGATAACTATGGCTACACCTTC	CASSRGGPWDNYGYTF
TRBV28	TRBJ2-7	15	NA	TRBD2	TGTGCCAGCAGTTTACTAGCGGGAGCTCTGGACGAGCAGTACTTC	CASSLLAGALDEQYF
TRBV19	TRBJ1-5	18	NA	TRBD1	TGTGCCAGTAGTATAGCCGGACAGGGGAGGTATAGCAATCAGCCCCAGCATTTT	CASSIAGQGRYSNQPQHF
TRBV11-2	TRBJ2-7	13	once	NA	TGTGCCAGCAGCAATCTGCAGCGAAACGAGCAGTACTTC	CASSNLQRNEQYF
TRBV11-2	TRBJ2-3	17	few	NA	TGTGCCAGCAGCTTAGATGTGGCGGGTATGGGCACAGATACGCAGTATTTT	CASSLDVAGMGTDTQYF
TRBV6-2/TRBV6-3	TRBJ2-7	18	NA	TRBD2	TGTGCCAGCAGCTTGGGTGCTAGCGGGAGGGGCCACCTGATAGAGCAGTACTTC	CASSLGASGRGHLIEQYF
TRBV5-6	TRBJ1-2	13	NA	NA	TGTGCCAGCAGCCCCCGATCAGCGGTCGGCTACACCTTC	CASSPRSAVGYTF
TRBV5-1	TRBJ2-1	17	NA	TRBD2	TGCGCCAGCAGCTTGGTACTAGCGGGGGGAATAAACAATGAGCAGTTCTTC	CASSLVLAGGINNEQFF
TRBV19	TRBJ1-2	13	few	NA	TGTGCCAGTAGCCACAGGGACGAAGATGGCTACACCTTC	CASSHRDEDGYTF
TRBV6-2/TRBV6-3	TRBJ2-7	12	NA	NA	TGTGCCAGCAGTAGCGGACCCTACGAGCAGTACTTC	CASSSGPYEQYF
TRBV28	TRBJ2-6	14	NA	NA	TGTGCTGCGGCTGGGGCCTTTGGGGCCAACGTCCTGACTTTC	CAAAGAFGANVLTF
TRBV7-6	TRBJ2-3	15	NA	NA	TGTGCCAGCAGCTTAGCGCGGACTGGCACAGATACGCAGTATTTT	CASSLARTGTDTQYF
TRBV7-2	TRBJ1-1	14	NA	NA	TGTGCCAGCAGCTTTTACGACAGGACCTCTGAAGCTTTCTTT	CASSFYDRTSEAFF
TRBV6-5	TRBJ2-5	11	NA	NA	TGTGCCAGCAGAAGGGGAGAGACCCAGTACTTC	CASRRGETQYF
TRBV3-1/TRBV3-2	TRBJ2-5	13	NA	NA	TGTGCCAGCAACCAACTAGTCGGGGAGACCCAGTACTTC	CASNQLVGETQYF
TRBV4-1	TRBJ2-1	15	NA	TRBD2	TGCGCCAGCAGCCTAGCGGGGGGAAATGGGAATGAGCAGTTCTTC	CASSLAGGNGNEQFF
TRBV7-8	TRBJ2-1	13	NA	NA	TGTGCCAGCACCCTAGTAAAGAGCGATGAGCAGTTCTTC	CASTLVKSDEQFF
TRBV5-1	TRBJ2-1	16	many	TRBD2	TGCGCCAGCAGCCTACTAGCGGGAGGCTCCTACAATGAGCAGTTCTTC	CASSLLAGGSYNEQFF
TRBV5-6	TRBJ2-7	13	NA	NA	TGTGCCAGCAGCTTGGGGGACAATCGCGAGCAGTACTTC	CASSLGDNREQYF
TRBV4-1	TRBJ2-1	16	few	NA	TGCGCCAGCAGCCAAAACCCGAGCGGCCGCGTGAATGAGCAGTTCTTC	CASSQNPSGRVNEQFF
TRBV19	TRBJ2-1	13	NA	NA	TGTGCCAGTAGTAAGGGGGCCTACAATGAGCAGTTCTTC	CASSKGAYNEQFF